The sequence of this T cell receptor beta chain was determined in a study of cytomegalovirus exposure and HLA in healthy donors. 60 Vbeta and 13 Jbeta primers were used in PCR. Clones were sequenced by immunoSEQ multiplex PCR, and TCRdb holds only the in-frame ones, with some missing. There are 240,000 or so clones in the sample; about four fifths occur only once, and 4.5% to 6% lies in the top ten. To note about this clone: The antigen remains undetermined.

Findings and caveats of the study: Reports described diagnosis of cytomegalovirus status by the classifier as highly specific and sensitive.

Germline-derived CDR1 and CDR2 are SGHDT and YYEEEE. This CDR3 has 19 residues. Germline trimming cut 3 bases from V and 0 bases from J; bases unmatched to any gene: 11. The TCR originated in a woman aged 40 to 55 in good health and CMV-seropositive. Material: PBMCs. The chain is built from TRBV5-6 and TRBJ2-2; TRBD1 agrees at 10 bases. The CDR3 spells CASSYDDPTGGSNTGELFF. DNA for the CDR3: TGTGCCAGCAGCTACGATGACCCGACAGGGGGCTCGAACACCGGGGAGCTGTTTTTT.